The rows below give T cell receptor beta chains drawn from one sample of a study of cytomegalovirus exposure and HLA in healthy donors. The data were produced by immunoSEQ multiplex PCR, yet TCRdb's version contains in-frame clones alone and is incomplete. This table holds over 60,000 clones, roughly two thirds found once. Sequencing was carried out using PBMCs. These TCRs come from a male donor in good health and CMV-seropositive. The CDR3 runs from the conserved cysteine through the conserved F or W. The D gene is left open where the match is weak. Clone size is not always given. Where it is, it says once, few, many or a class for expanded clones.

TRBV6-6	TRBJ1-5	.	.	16	TGTGCCAGCAGTTACTTTGACCGACAGCCAAATCAGCCCCAGCATTTT	CASSYFDRQPNQPQHF
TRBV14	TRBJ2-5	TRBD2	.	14	TGTGCCAGCAGCCAAGCCGGACTAGTTAAGACCCAGTACTTC	CASSQAGLVKTQYF
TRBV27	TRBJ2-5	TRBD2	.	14	TGTGCCAGCATGGCTAGCGGAGGACAAGAGACCCAGTACTTC	CASMASGGQETQYF
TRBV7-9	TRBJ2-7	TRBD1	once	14	TGTGCCAGCAGCTCGTCCCGGGACAGTTACGAGCAGTACTTC	CASSSSRDSYEQYF
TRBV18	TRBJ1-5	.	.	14	TGTGCCACCGCTGATACAGAGTCCTCTTCGCCCCAGCATTTT	CATADTESSSPQHF
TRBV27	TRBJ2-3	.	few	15	TGTGCCAGCAGTTTTGGCGGGGCGGCCCTAGATACGCAGTATTTT	CASSFGGAALDTQYF
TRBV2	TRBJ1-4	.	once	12	TGTGCCAGCAGTGACCAGGTAGACAAACTGTTTTTT	CASSDQVDKLFF
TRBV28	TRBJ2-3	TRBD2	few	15	TGTGCCAGCAGAGATAGCGGGGGGGGCCCTGGTACGCAGTATTTT	CASRDSGGGPGTQYF
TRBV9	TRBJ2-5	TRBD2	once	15	TGTGCCAGCAGCGGAGCTGGGCTAGCGGGAGAGACCCAGTACTTC	CASSGAGLAGETQYF
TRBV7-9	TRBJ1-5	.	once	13	TGTGCCAGCAGCTTAAGGGGTAATCAGCCCCAGCATTTT	CASSLRGNQPQHF
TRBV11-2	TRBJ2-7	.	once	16	TGTGCCAGCAGCTCCCCGGCCCACAGGGCTGCCTACGAGCAGTACTTC	CASSSPAHRAAYEQYF
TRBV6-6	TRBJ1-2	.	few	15	TGTGCCACCAGGCGGGCCAGGGGCTCCAACTATGGCTACACCTTC	CATRRARGSNYGYTF
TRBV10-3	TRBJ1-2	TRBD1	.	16	TGTGCCATCAGCGCCCCGGGACAGAGAGCTGGATATGGCTACACCTTC	CAISAPGQRAGYGYTF
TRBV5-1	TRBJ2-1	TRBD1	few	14	TGCGCCAGCAGCGGGACAGGAACCTACAATGAGCAGTTCTTC	CASSGTGTYNEQFF
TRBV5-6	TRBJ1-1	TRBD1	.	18	TGTGCCAGCAGCGCTATCAGACAGGGGGCTTCGATGAACACTGAAGCTTTCTTT	CASSAIRQGASMNTEAFF
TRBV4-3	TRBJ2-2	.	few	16	TGCGCCAGCAGCCAAGTTGAGACTTTCAACACCGGGGAGCTGTTTTTT	CASSQVETFNTGELFF
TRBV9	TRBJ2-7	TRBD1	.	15	TGTGCCCCCGATCCCGGGACAGGAACGCCCTACGAGCAGTACTTC	CAPDPGTGTPYEQYF
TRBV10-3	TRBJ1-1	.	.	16	TGTGCCATCAGTGAGTCGTGGGGAGGGGAGAACACTGAAGCTTTCTTT	CAISESWGGENTEAFF
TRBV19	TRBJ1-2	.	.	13	TGTGCCAGTACACAAAGGGGGTCGTATGGCTACACCTTC	CASTQRGSYGYTF
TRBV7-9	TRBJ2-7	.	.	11	TGTGCCAGCAGAAAGGGGGACGAGCAGTACTTC	CASRKGDEQYF
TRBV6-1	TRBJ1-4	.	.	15	TGTGCCAGCAGTCTTTTCCGGGACAATGACGAAAAACTGTTTTTT	CASSLFRDNDEKLFF
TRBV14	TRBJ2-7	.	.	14	TGTGCCAGCAGCAGGGGCGGGAACGCGGGAGAGCAGTACTTC	CASSRGGNAGEQYF
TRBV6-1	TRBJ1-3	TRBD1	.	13	TGTGCCAGCAATCCCAGGGGGGGAAACACCATATATTTT	CASNPRGGNTIYF
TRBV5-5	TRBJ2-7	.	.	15	TGTGCCAGCAGCCAAGGGGGTCAGGGTTACTACGAGCAGTACTTC	CASSQGGQGYYEQYF
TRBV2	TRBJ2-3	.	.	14	TGTGCCACCCGGCTTGGCGGGGTTACAGATACGCAGTATTTT	CATRLGGVTDTQYF
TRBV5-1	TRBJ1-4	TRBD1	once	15	TGCGCCAGCAGCTTGGGCCGGGACAGGCGGGGAAAACTGTTTTTT	CASSLGRDRRGKLFF
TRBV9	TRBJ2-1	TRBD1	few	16	TGTGCCAGCAGCGTAGATCCGGGACAGGCCTACAATGAGCAGTTCTTC	CASSVDPGQAYNEQFF
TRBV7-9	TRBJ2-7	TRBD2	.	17	TGTGCCAGCAGCTTCCGGACTAGCGGGAGGGCCGGGGCCGAGCAGTACTTC	CASSFRTSGRAGAEQYF
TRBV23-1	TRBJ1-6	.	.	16	TGCGCCAGCAGTCACCGACACCGATCATATAATTCACCCCTCCACTTT	CASSHRHRSYNSPLHF
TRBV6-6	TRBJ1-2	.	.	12	TGTGCCAGCAGTTACTCAGGGGTCGGCTACACCTTC	CASSYSGVGYTF
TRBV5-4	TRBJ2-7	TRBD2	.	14	TGTGCCAGCAGCTTCCGGGGAGGGAATTACGAGCAGTACTTC	CASSFRGGNYEQYF
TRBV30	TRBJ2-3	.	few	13	TGTGCCTGGAGTGTAGAGCTAGCAGATACGCAGTATTTT	CAWSVELADTQYF
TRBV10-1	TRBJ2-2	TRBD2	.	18	TGCGCCAGCAGTCGAGGACTAGCGGGAGGGCCTAACACCGGGGAGCTGTTTTTT	CASSRGLAGGPNTGELFF
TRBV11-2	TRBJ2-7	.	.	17	TGTGCCAGCAGCTTAGGAACCGGCGGACAGCACTCCTACGAGCAGTACTTC	CASSLGTGGQHSYEQYF
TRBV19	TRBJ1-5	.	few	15	TGTGCCAGTAGTAGCTCCAAAGCCTTCAATCAGCCCCAGCATTTT	CASSSSKAFNQPQHF
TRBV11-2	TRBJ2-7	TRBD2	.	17	TGTGCCAGCAGCTATTCCCTTACTAGCGGGAGTAGATACGAGCAGTACTTC	CASSYSLTSGSRYEQYF
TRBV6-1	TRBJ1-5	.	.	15	TGTGCCAGCAGTAACGAAGGGGGTACCACTCAGCCCCAGCATTTT	CASSNEGGTTQPQHF
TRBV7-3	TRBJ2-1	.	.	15	TGTGCCATCTCGGCGGGTTTTAGCTCCTACAATGAGCAGTTCTTC	CAISAGFSSYNEQFF
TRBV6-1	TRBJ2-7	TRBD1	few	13	TGTGCCAGCCACCGGGGACAGTCCTACGAGCAGTACTTC	CASHRGQSYEQYF
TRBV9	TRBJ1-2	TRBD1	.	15	TGTGCCAGCAGCCACCCGGACAGGATCGGGTATGGCTACACCTTC	CASSHPDRIGYGYTF